The 10 T cell receptor beta chains reported below all come from one sample, sequenced in a study of vaccination and CD4 T cells after COVID-19. TCRdb recomputed calls from the PCR reads with MiXCR, one row per CDR3 protein. The sample records 25,000 or so distinct CDR3 sequences, over 40% being singletons. Source: CD4+ T cells from blood, taken before SARS-CoV-2 vaccination. The receptors shown here come from a human donor who had recovered from COVID-19.

The count of this clonotype is one. Here the CDR3 DNA reads TGCAGTGCTAGAGATCACGGACCAAGCTCCTACAATGAGCAGTTCTTC. It translates to CSARDHGPSSYNEQFF. This sequence joins TRBV20-1 and TRBJ2-1; D is ambiguous. V gave up 0 bases and J gave up 0 bases, with 12 bases separating them. CDR1 is DFQATT, CDR2 SNEGSKA, per germline (reference sequence). The CDR3 covers 16 residues.

This clonotype has a single count. The DNA of the CDR3 is TGTGCCAGTAGCAAGAGGGACAGTAACATTGAAAAACTGTTTTTT. It encodes CASSKRDSNIEKLFF. The chain recombines TRBV19 with TRBJ1-4; 7 nucleotides agree with TRBD1. CDR1 and CDR2 from the germline V gene are LNHDA and SQIVND (reference sequence). V shed 6 bases, J shed 7 bases, and the junction held 11 bases outside the gene matches. This CDR3 contains 15 residues.

The chain has TRBV12-3 or TRBV12-4 and TRBJ2-5, with TRBD1 identical over 7 bases. This CDR3 has 15 residues. V lost 1 base, J lost 2 bases, and 4 bases stayed unmatched. CDR3 DNA: TGTGCCAGCAGTTTAGGGACAGGTCCGCAAGAGACCCAGTACTTC. Its translation: CASSLGTGPQETQYF.

The chain joins TRBV28 to TRBJ2-7, with TRBD1 identical over 9 bases. Germline V gene data show CDR1 as MDHEN and CDR2 as SYDVKM. The CDR3 runs to 16 residues. The V gene end was trimmed by 5 bases and the J gene end by 3 bases; junction bases not matched to a gene: 11. The CDR3 sequence: CASSHSPGQGHYEQYF. The CDR3 region has the DNA TGTGCCAGCAGTCATTCTCCGGGACAGGGACACTACGAGCAGTACTTC.

The V call is TRBV7-7, the J call TRBJ2-3; 16 bases agree with TRBD2. This CDR3 contains 16 residues. Germline V gene sequence: CDR1 SSHAT, CDR2 FNYEAQ (reference sequence). V shed 5 bases and J 4 bases; nucleotides not matched to a gene: 3. The CDR3 here is CASSPGLAGGADTQYF. CDR3 DNA sequence: TGTGCCAGCAGCCCGGGACTAGCGGGAGGGGCAGATACGCAGTATTTT.

This clonotype was found once. The genes are TRBV20-1 and TRBJ2-2, with D unresolved. The CDR3 totals 12 residues. Germline CDR1 and CDR2: DFQATT and SNEGSKA (reference sequence). The V gene lost 3 bases and the J gene lost 2 bases, with 4 bases spanning the gap. CDR3 coding DNA: TGCAGTGCTAGGTCAAACACCGGGGAGCTGTTTTTT. As protein: CSARSNTGELFF.

This clonotype was counted a few times. This chain connects TRBV20-1 to TRBJ2-3; D is unclear. Germline CDR1 reads DFQATT; CDR2 reads SNEGSKA (reference sequence). Trimming removed 6 bases from V and 0 bases from J, with 10 bases in between. This CDR3 comprises 13 residues. CDR3 DNA sequence: TGCAGTGCCAGTCTACACAGCACAGATACGCAGTATTTT. This gives the protein CSASLHSTDTQYF.

This clonotype was recorded a few times. CDR3 loop: CSANGGTPSTGELFF. CDR3 bases: TGCAGTGCTAACGGAGGGACACCATCCACCGGGGAGCTGTTTTTT. The chain is built from TRBV20-1 and TRBJ2-2; D is tentatively TRBD1 or TRBD2 (6 bases each). The CDR3 consists of 15 residues. CDR1 is DFQATT, CDR2 SNEGSKA, per germline (reference sequence). Trimming left V 4 bases short and J 4 bases short, with 16 bases between.

This clonotype has just a few counts. The chain recombines TRBV15 with TRBJ1-3, with TRBD1 as a possible D gene (5 bases). CDR1 is LNHNV and CDR2 is YYDKDF in the germline V gene (reference sequence). V was clipped by 0 bases and J by 1 base, with 13 bases between them. There are 17 residues in the CDR3. CDR3 loop: CATSREIISGSGNTIYF. CDR3 DNA sequence: TGTGCCACCAGCAGAGAGATTATATCAGGGTCTGGAAACACCATATATTTT.

This clonotype was counted between two and nine times. V gene TRBV7-2 combines with J gene TRBJ2-7; 10 bases match TRBD1. Trimming at V came to 3 bases and at J to 0 bases, leaving 2 bases not matched to a gene. The CDR3 runs 15 residues. The germline V gene encodes CDR1 SGHTA and CDR2 FQGNSA. For the CDR3, the DNA is TGTGCCAGCAGCTTGACAGGGGGCCCCTCCTACGAGCAGTACTTC. Translating gives CASSLTGGPSYEQYF.